Here is one TCR beta chain with its context. The antigen is not known. Repertoires were generated with immunoSEQ multiplex PCR, while TCRdb's copy carries only in-frame clones and drops some. The data show a few thousand clones, around 68% seen once. The record originates from a study of CD8 T cell repertoires and HIV-1 epitope variants. Study background: Control wells had CMV/EBV/flu peptides, negative Ebola AY9, or no peptide. Autologous T cell-negative cells served as antigen-presenting cells in equal numbers. Separate from the cultures, 1M uncultured T cells served as baseline.

The CDR3 is 13 residues long. Looked up from germline, CDR1 is SGHTA and CDR2 is FQGTGA. Trimming took off 0 bases at V and 7 bases at J, with 9 bases between the two ends. This clonotype was obtained from a male donor with HIV. The chain uses TRBV7-3 and TRBJ1-2, with D maybe TRBD1 (5 bases). Sequenced material: cultured CD8+ T cells derived from PBMCs. The CDR3: CASSLTGGFGYTF. The CDR3, as DNA: TGTGCCAGCAGCTTAACGGGGGGTTTTGGCTACACCTTC.